One sample yielded the 19 T cell receptor beta chains listed below, sequenced in a study of cytomegalovirus exposure and HLA in healthy donors. The primer mix had 60 Vbeta and 13 Jbeta primers. TCRdb keeps only in-frame clones here, not all; method: immunoSEQ multiplex PCR. The table lists approximately 100,000 clones, around 85% of them singletons, with approximately 3.9% in the top ten. Input material: PBMCs. These TCRs come from a man younger than 40 in good health and CMV-seronegative.

The chain couples TRBV14 to TRBJ2-5, with 7 positions matching TRBD1. CDR3 length: 15 residues. Germline CDR1 is SGHDN and CDR2 is FVKESK. The V and J ends lost 4 bases and 3 bases, in that order; junction bases with no gene match: 8. The CDR3 region has the DNA TGTGCCAGCAGCCGGGACAGAAGAACCAAAGAGACCCAGTACTTC. The encoded protein is CASSRDRRTKETQYF.

This clone was seen a handful of times. CDR3 sequence: CASSSQGETGANVLTF. For the CDR3, the DNA is TGTGCCAGCAGTTCCCAGGGTGAGACTGGGGCCAACGTCCTGACTTTC. The chain carries TRBV28 and TRBJ2-6; possibly TRBD1 for D (5 bases). The V end lost 4 bases, the J end lost 2 bases, and 12 bases lay between the germline ends. This CDR3 is 16 amino acids long. CDR1 is MDHEN and CDR2 is SYDVKM in the germline V gene.

The V and J genes are TRBV4-2 and TRBJ1-5; tentative D call: TRBD1 (5 bases). Germline CDR1 LGHNA, CDR2 YNFKEQ. The CDR3 contains 15 residues. V shed 2 bases and J shed 4 bases, with 12 bases lying between them. CDR3 DNA: TGTGCCAGCAGCCAAATCCCCGGGGGAAATCAGCCCCAGCATTTT. This encodes CASSQIPGGNQPQHF.

This sequence joins TRBV7-6 and TRBJ2-7; the match to TRBD2 covers 12 bases. The CDR3 length is 16 residues. The ends lost 3 bases at V and 4 bases at J; junction bases unmatched: 7. Germline V gene data show CDR1 as SGHVS and CDR2 as FNYEAQ. CDR3 region: CASSLGGLAGFYEQYF. In DNA form, the CDR3 reads TGTGCCAGCAGCTTGGGGGGACTAGCGGGTTTTTACGAGCAGTACTTC.

V usage is TRBV2 and J usage is TRBJ1-1, with TRBD1 as a possible D gene (5 bases). CDR1 and CDR2 from the germline V gene are SNHLY and FYNNEI. Trimming stripped 8 bases from V and 6 bases from J, with 19 bases between. The CDR3 length is 14 residues. In DNA form, the CDR3 reads TGTGCCAGCGTTTTGAACAGGCAATCCCCTGAAGCTTTCTTT. Translation gives CASVLNRQSPEAFF.

The rearrangement joins TRBV4-1 to TRBJ1-2, with a tentative D call TRBD1 (6 bases). V was cut by 5 bases and J by 3 bases, with 13 bases left in between. The germline V gene encodes CDR1 MGHRA and CDR2 YSYEKL. CDR3 length equals 14 residues. CDR3 region: CASSYSTGDYGYTF. The CDR3 bases are TGCGCCAGCAGCTATTCGACAGGAGACTATGGCTACACCTTC.

The chain carries TRBV7-2 and TRBJ2-1, with D uncertain. CDR3 length: 12 residues. From germline, CDR1 is SGHTA and CDR2 FQGNSA. With 2 bases removed from V and 8 bases from J, the gap between germline ends came to 7 bases. CDR3 sequence reads: CASSLSEHEQFF. CDR3 DNA sequence: TGTGCCAGCAGCTTATCCGAGCATGAGCAGTTCTTC.

V usage is TRBV4-2 and J usage is TRBJ1-5; D ambiguous. Germline V gene sequence: CDR1 LGHNA, CDR2 YNFKEQ. V gave up 1 base and J gave up 3 bases, with 25 bases separating them. The CDR3 covers 20 residues. The CDR3 spells CASSQGIGREPRGINQPQHF. The CDR3 nucleotides are TGTGCCAGCAGCCAAGGTATAGGGAGAGAGCCCCGAGGGATCAATCAGCCCCAGCATTTT.

The V gene is TRBV2, the J gene TRBJ1-1; a possible D gene is TRBD1 (5 bases). Trimming removed 3 bases at V and 1 base at J, with 9 bases between. The CDR3 spans 14 residues. Germline values: CDR1 SNHLY, CDR2 FYNNEI. The CDR3 sequence: CASSDTGRNTEAFF. DNA of the CDR3: TGTGCCAGCAGTGATACAGGTCGGAACACTGAAGCTTTCTTT.

The chain uses TRBV6-6 and TRBJ2-7, with unresolved D. The CDR3 is made up of 11 amino acids. Germline CDR1 MNHNY, CDR2 SVGAGI (reference sequence). V dropped 5 bases and J dropped 2 bases, with 4 bases sitting between them. Here the CDR3 reads CASSPAYEQYF. The DNA for the CDR3 is TGTGCCAGCAGTCCTGCCTACGAGCAGTACTTC.

The chain has TRBV19 and TRBJ2-3, with 9 bases fitting TRBD1. The V gene's germline CDR1 is LNHDA and CDR2 SQIVND (reference sequence). This CDR3 comprises 15 residues. V shed 1 base and J 3 bases; nucleotides not matched to a gene: 2. The DNA of the CDR3 is TGTGCCAGTAGTATAGGTGGACAGGGGACAGATACGCAGTATTTT. Residues: CASSIGGQGTDTQYF.

The chain carries TRBV5-4 and TRBJ2-1; the match to TRBD1 covers 7 bases. CDR1 is SGHNT and CDR2 is YYREEE in the germline V gene (reference sequence). The CDR3 runs to 14 residues. Germline trimming cut 4 bases from V and 5 bases from J; bases unmatched to any gene: 6. The CDR3 reads CASSRTGADNEQFF. The CDR3 nucleotides are TGTGCCAGCAGCCGGACAGGAGCCGACAATGAGCAGTTCTTC.

The rearrangement joins TRBV7-9 to TRBJ1-5; 7 nucleotides agree with TRBD1. Germline V gives CDR1 SEHNR, CDR2 FQNEAQ (reference sequence). The CDR3 totals 15 residues. With 6 bases clipped from V and 3 bases from J, the junction kept 8 bases outside the gene matches. The CDR3 DNA reads TGTGCCAGCAGTCCTCTAGGACAGGACAATCAGCCCCAGCATTTT. Translated: CASSPLGQDNQPQHF.

The chain uses TRBV5-1 and TRBJ2-3; TRBD1 might be the D (5 bases). Germline CDR1 SGHRS, CDR2 YFSETQ. Trimming shortened V by 4 bases and J by 6 bases, and 12 bases separated the two germline ends. The CDR3 is made up of 13 amino acids. The CDR3 loop reads CASSTIPGDTQYF. In DNA form, the CDR3 reads TGCGCCAGCAGCACCATCCCAGGGGATACGCAGTATTTT.

V gene TRBV28 combines with J gene TRBJ2-7; TRBD2 might be the D (5 bases). V was pared by 2 bases and J by 2 bases, with 13 bases between. The CDR3 is made up of 15 amino acids. The germline CDR1 and CDR2 sequences are MDHEN and SYDVKM. CDR3 DNA sequence: TGTGCCAGCAGTTTAGGAACGCTCGGGACCTACGAGCAGTACTTC. Protein sequence: CASSLGTLGTYEQYF.

This sequence joins TRBV5-1 and TRBJ2-7; 8 nucleotides line up with TRBD2. The germline V gene has CDR1 SGHRS and CDR2 YFSETQ. The CDR3 loop spans 16 amino acids. With 2 bases clipped from V and 0 bases from J, the junction kept 7 bases outside the gene matches. The CDR3 bases are TGCGCCAGCAGCTTCCCAAATAGCGGGATCTCCTACGAGCAGTACTTC. It codes for CASSFPNSGISYEQYF.

This clone was found a few times. V usage is TRBV4-2 and J usage is TRBJ1-1; 10 bases align to TRBD1. J gave up 4 bases and V 0 bases, and 5 bases lay outside the gene matches. CDR1 and CDR2 (germline): LGHNA, YNFKEQ. The CDR3 sequence is 16 residues long. DNA for the CDR3: TGTGCCAGCAGCCAAGATTTCAGGACAGGGGGCACTGAAGCTTTCTTT. It yields the protein CASSQDFRTGGTEAFF.

The V and J genes are TRBV7-9 and TRBJ1-5, with D possibly being TRBD1 (6 bases). The CDR3 runs 14 residues. The V gene's germline CDR1 is SEHNR and CDR2 FQNEAQ (reference sequence). V was trimmed by 5 bases and J by 3 bases, leaving 11 bases between them. The CDR3 region is CASSPGHANQPQHF. The CDR3 DNA sequence: TGTGCCAGCAGCCCGGGACACGCCAATCAGCCCCAGCATTTT.

V gene TRBV5-4 combines with J gene TRBJ1-1; D call uncertain. Germline V gene data show CDR1 as SGHNT and CDR2 as YYREEE (reference sequence). The CDR3 is 13 residues long. V lost 1 base, J lost 0 bases, and 4 bases lay in between. The CDR3 sequence is CASSLRLNTEAFF. The CDR3, as DNA: TGTGCCAGCAGCTTGCGTTTGAACACTGAAGCTTTCTTT.